One and the same sample provided the 31 T cell receptor beta chains below, sequenced in a study of human CD8 memory T cell subsets. Scientists made TCR beta libraries using UMI-labeled 5' RACE. TCRdb reprocessed the 5' RACE reads and reports one entry per CDR3 protein, with no DNA. Recorded for this sample: around 19,000 distinct CDR3 sequences. The sequencing input was CD8+ T cells from PBMCs. The receptors shown here come from a human donor in good health.

This rearrangement joins TRBV19 to TRBJ1-1; lacking DNA, the TRBD1 call made by TCRdb goes unchecked. CDR1 is LNHDA, CDR2 SQIVND, per germline (reference sequence). The CDR3 length is 15 residues. The CDR3 is CASSTNQGYGTEAFF.

The J gene is TRBJ1-1, the V gene TRBV28. The CDR3 runs 13 residues. Germline V CDR1 and CDR2: MDHEN, SYDVKM. CDR3 protein: CASSFRTNTEAFF.

The V gene is TRBV7-7, the J gene TRBJ2-1; there is no DNA to check the TCRdb D call of TRBD2. The length of the CDR3 is 15 residues. Germline lookup yields CDR1 SSHAT and CDR2 FNYEAQ (reference sequence). CDR3 protein: CASSLSRGHHNEQFF.

V and J are TRBV5-5 and TRBJ2-5; checking the TCRdb D call of TRBD2 is not possible without DNA. Germline V gene sequence: CDR1 SGHKS, CDR2 YYEKEE (reference sequence). There are 14 residues in the CDR3. This chain's CDR3 is CASSSPSGEETQYF.

The genes are TRBV12-3 or TRBV12-4 and TRBJ1-2; TCRdb's D call of TRBD1 is untestable without DNA. The CDR3 covers 15 residues. CDR3: CASSITGAGLYGYTF.

The rearrangement joins TRBV7-2 to TRBJ2-7; without DNA, the TCRdb call of TRBD1 cannot be checked. Germline V gene lookup returns CDR1 SGHTA and CDR2 FQGNSA. This CDR3 has 13 amino acids. Here the CDR3 reads CASSSDPSDLWYF.

The chain has TRBV6-2 or TRBV6-3 and TRBJ2-7; without DNA, the TCRdb call of TRBD1 cannot be checked. The CDR3 loop spans 16 amino acids. Per the germline V gene, CDR1 is MNHEY and CDR2 is SVGEGT. The CDR3 loop is CASSYPQDRIIDEQYF.

The chain carries TRBV27 and TRBJ2-1; without DNA, the TCRdb call of TRBD2 cannot be checked. This CDR3 is 13 amino acids long. The germline gives CDR1 MNHEY, CDR2 SMNVEV (reference sequence). CDR3: CASSPTPPREQFF.

The CDR3 spells CASSEGRGIPYEQYF. V gene TRBV2 combines with J gene TRBJ2-7; TCRdb names TRBD1, which stays unverified in the absence of DNA. This CDR3 has 15 amino acids. The germline V gene has CDR1 SNHLY and CDR2 FYNNEI.

V gene TRBV11-2 combines with J gene TRBJ2-7; TCRdb returns TRBD1, unconfirmable since there is no DNA. The CDR3 contains 16 residues. CDR1 and CDR2 from the germline V gene are SGHAT and FQNNGV. This CDR3 reads CASRSTGSPSSYEQYF.

This rearrangement joins TRBV29-1 to TRBJ2-7; TCRdb returns TRBD1, unconfirmable since there is no DNA. CDR1 SQVTM and CDR2 ANQGSEA come from the germline V gene. There are 14 residues in the CDR3. This chain's CDR3 is CSVDRGTGSNEQYF.

The chain carries TRBV5-1 and TRBJ2-4; the D call from TCRdb, TRBD2, cannot be confirmed without DNA. The CDR3 has 17 amino acids. Per germline, CDR1 SGHRS and CDR2 YFSETQ. The CDR3 sequence: CASSLNSGREAKNIQYF.

This chain joins TRBV19 and TRBJ1-5; the D call from TCRdb, TRBD1, cannot be confirmed without DNA. Looked up from germline, CDR1 is LNHDA and CDR2 is SQIVND (reference sequence). This CDR3 spans 15 amino acids. Here the CDR3 reads CASSNTGGSNQPQHF.

The rearrangement joins TRBV28 to TRBJ1-1; no DNA is available, so the TRBD1 call from TCRdb remains unchecked. Germline values: CDR1 MDHEN, CDR2 SYDVKM. This CDR3 has 13 residues. The CDR3 loop is CASSWIVGQEAFF.

The rearrangement uses TRBV4-3 and TRBJ2-7; no DNA is available, so the TRBD2 call from TCRdb remains unchecked. The CDR3 has 15 residues. The germline V gene has CDR1 LGHNA and CDR2 YSLEER. The CDR3 spells CASSLGEGGPYEQYF.

The chain has TRBV6-2 or TRBV6-3 and TRBJ2-7; the D call of TRBD1 rests on TCRdb alone, since no DNA is present to check it. Germline-derived CDR1 and CDR2 are MNHEY and SVGEGT. This CDR3 spans 14 amino acids. CDR3 loop: CASSSPGDSYEQYF.

The CDR3 spells CASSAIVELAGGHSYNEQFF. V is TRBV7-9 and J is TRBJ2-1; with no DNA, the TCRdb D assignment of TRBD2 cannot be verified. The CDR3 is made up of 20 amino acids. Germline V gene sequence: CDR1 SEHNR, CDR2 FQNEAQ (reference sequence). Full variable domain (remainder filled in from reference TRBV7-9 and TRBJ2-1): DTGVSQNPRHKITKRGQNVTFRCDPISEHNRLYWYRQTLGQGPEFLTYFQNEAQLEKSRLLSDRFSAERPKGSFSTLEIQRTEQGDSAMYLCASSAIVELAGGHSYNEQFFGPGTRLTVL.

The rearrangement links TRBV6-2 or TRBV6-3 to TRBJ2-2; the TCRdb D gene call, TRBD2, has no DNA to confirm it. Germline V gene data show CDR1 as MNHEY and CDR2 as SVGEGT. This CDR3 contains 17 residues. CDR3: CASSRRGLAEYTGELFF.

The chain is built from TRBV7-9 and TRBJ2-3. Germline V gives CDR1 SEHNR, CDR2 FQNEAQ (reference sequence). The CDR3 runs 12 residues. The CDR3 here is CASSLRVDTQYF.

The chain uses TRBV3-1 and TRBJ2-5; TCRdb's assignment of TRBD2 cannot be checked, as there is no DNA. The CDR3 has 15 residues. Germline lookup yields CDR1 LGHDT and CDR2 YNNKEL (reference sequence). The CDR3: CASSQLGRTQETQYF.

The V and J genes are TRBV7-9 and TRBJ1-3; TCRdb's D gene call, TRBD1, goes unchecked for lack of DNA. Germline loops: CDR1 SEHNR, CDR2 FQNEAQ (reference sequence). The CDR3 covers 18 residues. CDR3 region: CASNVHPEAQISGNTIYF.

The gene calls are TRBV28 and TRBJ2-7; TCRdb outputs TRBD2, but without DNA this stays unchecked. This CDR3 spans 16 amino acids. Germline values: CDR1 MDHEN, CDR2 SYDVKM. The CDR3 is CASSSHLGLPTVEQYF.

The chain has TRBV9 and TRBJ2-7; TCRdb returns TRBD2, unconfirmable since there is no DNA. The CDR3 totals 15 residues. From germline, CDR1 is SGDLS and CDR2 YYNGEE. The CDR3 protein is CASSVGNSGSGEQYF.

The genes are TRBV6-2 or TRBV6-3 and TRBJ1-4; the D call of TRBD1 rests on TCRdb alone, since no DNA is present to check it. Germline V gene lookup returns CDR1 MNHEY and CDR2 SVGEGT. This CDR3 is built from 13 residues. The CDR3 sequence: CASRKGGNEKLFF.

This sequence joins TRBV5-6 and TRBJ2-7; the D gene TCRdb calls, TRBD2, cannot be checked with no DNA. The germline gives CDR1 SGHDT, CDR2 YYEEEE. The CDR3 runs 14 residues. The CDR3 loop reads CASSSGLRYYEQYF.

The V call is TRBV5-1, the J call TRBJ2-7; with no DNA, the TCRdb D assignment of TRBD2 cannot be verified. Germline V CDR1 and CDR2: SGHRS, YFSETQ. The CDR3 consists of 23 residues. The CDR3 loop reads CASSPRDTSRRHTSGRSLYEQYF.

V and J are TRBV11-1 and TRBJ2-5; TCRdb picks TRBD1, but there is no DNA to check that call. Germline V gene lookup returns CDR1 SGHAT and CDR2 FQDESV (reference sequence). This CDR3 comprises 14 residues. The CDR3 loop reads CASSLWTDQETQYF.

This CDR3 reads CSARDVRGHNEQFF. The chain couples TRBV20-1 to TRBJ2-1; the TCRdb call, TRBD1, lacks DNA for checking. Germline CDR1 is DFQATT and CDR2 is SNEGSKA (reference sequence). The length of the CDR3 is 14 residues.

The chain links TRBV25-1 to TRBJ2-1; TCRdb's D call, TRBD1, is unchecked because there is no DNA. The germline V gene encodes CDR1 MGHDK and CDR2 SYGVNS. There are 15 residues in the CDR3. The CDR3 region is CASSETGPGYNEQFF.

The chain employs TRBV28 and TRBJ2-7. The CDR3 consists of 14 residues. CDR1 is MDHEN, CDR2 SYDVKM, per germline. The CDR3 spells CASSRGGSTYEQYF.

The rearrangement links TRBV15 to TRBJ2-1; TCRdb proposes TRBD2, but this gene call is untestable without DNA. CDR1 is LNHNV, CDR2 YYDKDF, per germline (reference sequence). This CDR3 region has 14 residues. The CDR3 loop is CATSLTGTYNEQFF. The complete variable domain, with remaining parts taken from reference TRBV15 and TRBJ2-1, reads DAMVIQNPRYQVTQFGKPVTLSCSQTLNHNVMYWYQQKSSQAPKLLFHYYDKDFNNEADTPDNFQSRRPNTSFCFLDIRSPGLGDTAMYLCATSLTGTYNEQFFGPGTRLTVL.